A single sample gave rise to the 20 T cell receptor beta chains below, sequenced in a study of T cell responses to AZD1222 COVID-19 vaccine. Sequenced by immunoSEQ multiplex PCR; TCRdb stores in-frame clones only, minus some. The sample has about 94,000 clones, 85% seen once. The specimen comprised peripheral blood, sampled 28 days after the second AZD1222 dose. The receptors were gathered from an adult who received the AZD1222 COVID-19 vaccine.

The chain joins TRBV19 to TRBJ1-5; no clear D. The germline CDR1 and CDR2 sequences are LNHDA and SQIVND (reference sequence). The CDR3 runs 12 residues. Trimming cost V 4 bases and J 8 bases, with 9 bases left between them. In DNA form, the CDR3 reads TGTGCCAGTAGTAAAGGGTGGGAGCCCCAGCATTTT. It encodes CASSKGWEPQHF.

The chain combines TRBV10-2 with TRBJ1-5, with TRBD1 identical over 7 bases. The germline V gene has CDR1 WSHSY and CDR2 SAAADI. V was pared by 6 bases and J by 7 bases, with 6 bases of the junction left unmatched. The CDR3 extends over 13 amino acids. In nucleotides, the CDR3 is TGCGCCAGCAGGATTGGGACAGACCAGCCCCAGCATTTT. It is translated as CASRIGTDQPQHF.

This clone has a handful of counts. J is TRBJ1-6 and V is TRBV20-1; D not resolved. The germline V and J ends were trimmed by 3 bases and 1 base, with 16 bases remaining between them. The CDR3 consists of 17 residues. From germline, CDR1 is DFQATT and CDR2 SNEGSKA (reference sequence). The CDR3 region is CSASDVSSDSYNSPLHF. CDR3 in DNA: TGCAGTGCTAGTGACGTCAGTAGTGATTCCTATAATTCACCCCTCCACTTT.

V gene TRBV28 combines with J gene TRBJ1-5; 9 positions match TRBD1. Germline V lookup: CDR1 MDHEN, CDR2 SYDVKM. The J segment lost 4 bases and the V segment lost 4 bases, leaving 8 bases of the junction unmatched. This CDR3 region has 16 residues. This CDR3 is CASSSMGQGQNQPQHF. The CDR3 nucleotides are TGTGCCAGCAGTTCGATGGGACAGGGACAAAATCAGCCCCAGCATTTT.

This clone is a singleton in its sample. Here the CDR3 reads CASSSRNGGYEQYF. CDR3 nucleotides: TGCGCCAGCAGCTCACGGAACGGGGGCTACGAGCAGTACTTC. This sequence joins TRBV5-1 and TRBJ2-7; maybe TRBD2 (6 bases). Germline-derived CDR1 and CDR2 are SGHRS and YFSETQ. The CDR3 contains 14 residues. Between the trimmed V and J ends, which lost 3 bases and 3 bases, there was a span of 13 bases.

V gene TRBV7-3 combines with J gene TRBJ2-2; 11 nucleotides agree with TRBD1. The germline CDR1 and CDR2 sequences are SGHTA and FQGTGA. This CDR3 is built from 14 residues. Trimming removed 8 bases from V and 2 bases from J; junction bases left unmatched: 1. As DNA, the CDR3 is TGTGCCAGCGGACAGGGGGCTAACACCGGGGAGCTGTTTTTT. This encodes CASGQGANTGELFF.

Only one count was recorded for this clone. V is TRBV9 and J is TRBJ2-1; perhaps TRBD2 as D (5 bases). V gave up 5 bases and J gave up 7 bases, with 10 bases separating them. From germline, CDR1 is SGDLS and CDR2 YYNGEE. This CDR3 contains 12 residues. CDR3 nucleotide sequence: TGTGCCAGCAGTCTCGGGGAAAATGAGCAGTTCTTC. Its translation: CASSLGENEQFF. Using reference TRBV9 and TRBJ2-1 for the parts outside the CDR3, the full variable domain is DSGVTQTPKHLITATGQRVTLRCSPRSGDLSVYWYQQSLDQGLQFLIQYYNGEERAKGNILERFSAQQFPDLHSELNLSSLELGDSALYFCASSLGENEQFFGPGTRLTVL.

This clone was observed a few times. The identical CDR3 is also encoded by other nucleotide sequences in the sample. This chain connects TRBV9 to TRBJ2-1; D may be TRBD1 (6 bases). V was trimmed by 1 base and J by 1 base, leaving 9 bases between them. CDR3 size: 15 residues. Germline loops: CDR1 SGDLS, CDR2 YYNGEE. The CDR3 loop is CASSVSTGSYNEQFF. In nucleotides, the CDR3 is TGTGCCAGCAGCGTAAGTACAGGGTCCTACAATGAGCAGTTCTTC.

The chain joins TRBV9 to TRBJ1-2; unclear D gene. The germline V and J ends were trimmed by 4 bases and 2 bases, with 12 bases remaining between them. The CDR3 is made up of 14 amino acids. The germline V gene encodes CDR1 SGDLS and CDR2 YYNGEE. CDR3 DNA sequence: TGTGCCAGCAGCCCCGCGAGTTCCAACTATGGCTACACCTTC. Translated, it gives CASSPASSNYGYTF.

The CDR3 coding sequence is TGTGCCAGCAGTTACCGGCCGGCGGGCTATGGCTACACCTTC. This gives the protein CASSYRPAGYGYTF. The chain couples TRBV6-2 or TRBV6-3 to TRBJ1-2; D unresolved. CDR1 is MNHEY, CDR2 SVGEGT, per germline. The CDR3 has 14 amino acids. With 2 bases removed from V and 4 bases from J, the gap between germline ends came to 11 bases.

The chain combines TRBV4-1 with TRBJ1-5; TRBD1 might be the D (6 bases). The CDR3 is 15 residues long. Trimming stripped 3 bases from V and 5 bases from J, with 14 bases between. In germline, CDR1 is MGHRA, CDR2 YSYEKL. The CDR3 nucleotides read TGCGCCAGCAGCCAGCCGGACAGTAGAGATCAGCCCCAGCATTTT. It specifies CASSQPDSRDQPQHF.

This clone was observed once. CDR3 in amino acids: CASSLGSGMAYEQYF. The CDR3 nucleotides read TGTGCCAGCAGCTTAGGGTCTGGGATGGCTTACGAGCAGTACTTC. V usage is TRBV7-2 and J usage is TRBJ2-7; unclear D gene. The germline V gene has CDR1 SGHTA and CDR2 FQGNSA. Trimming left V 1 base short and J 4 bases short, with 14 bases between. The CDR3 loop spans 15 amino acids. The full variable domain, rest sourced from reference TRBV7-2 and TRBJ2-7, is GAGVSQSPSNKVTEKGKDVELRCDPISGHTALYWYRQSLGQGLEFLIYFQGNSAPDKSGLPSDRFSAERTGGSVSTLTIQRTQQEDSAVYLCASSLGSGMAYEQYFGPGTRLTVT.

This clone was counted only a few times. V gene TRBV2 combines with J gene TRBJ1-1; TRBD1 matches at 10 bases. This CDR3 region has 13 residues. Trimming took 8 bases from V and 6 from J; bases not matched to a gene: 6. CDR1 is SNHLY and CDR2 is FYNNEI in the germline V gene. CDR3 residues: CASGGQGFAEAFF. The CDR3 nucleotides read TGTGCCAGCGGGGGACAGGGGTTCGCTGAAGCTTTCTTT.

The chain links TRBV3-1 (or the pseudogene TRBV3-2) to TRBJ2-5; no definite D call. In germline, CDR1 is LGHDT, CDR2 YNNKEL (reference sequence). The CDR3 loop spans 15 amino acids. V was clipped by 3 bases and J by 1 base, with 12 bases between them. CDR3 amino acids: CASSQGGRSQETQYF. CDR3 nucleotides: TGTGCCAGCAGCCAGGGTGGTCGGTCCCAAGAGACCCAGTACTTC.

This chain connects TRBV9 to TRBJ1-2, with a weak D call TRBD1 (5 bases). The CDR3 loop spans 14 amino acids. From germline, CDR1 is SGDLS and CDR2 YYNGEE. With 6 bases removed from V and 10 bases from J, the gap between germline ends came to 22 bases. DNA for the CDR3: TGTGCCAGCACTTCCACGGTGGGGGAATTAACCTACACCTTC. Translated, it gives CASTSTVGELTYTF.

This sequence joins TRBV18 and TRBJ1-1; 7 bases are shared with TRBD1. V shed 3 bases, J shed 5 bases, and the junction held 12 bases outside the gene matches. The germline V gene has CDR1 KGHSH and CDR2 LQKENI. The CDR3 is 16 amino acids. The CDR3 protein is CASSPTRTGGLTEAFF. The CDR3 DNA reads TGTGCCAGCTCACCTACACGGACAGGCGGGTTAACTGAAGCTTTCTTT.

This clone was seen a few times. The chain uses TRBV6-5 and TRBJ2-7; unclear D gene. The CDR3 has 15 amino acids. Germline values: CDR1 MNHEY, CDR2 SVGAGI. Between the trimmed V and J ends, which lost 0 bases and 6 bases, there was a span of 15 bases. This chain's CDR3 is CASSYSVTLRFEQYF. The DNA for the CDR3 is TGTGCCAGCAGTTACTCGGTAACCTTGAGATTCGAGCAGTACTTC.

This rearrangement joins TRBV7-3 to TRBJ1-6; tentative D call: TRBD1 (5 bases). The CDR3 totals 15 residues. Trimming took 1 base from V and 10 from J, leaving 14 bases between them. The germline gives CDR1 SGHTA, CDR2 FQGTGA. Here the CDR3 reads CASSLRGGVQSPLHF. The CDR3 region has the DNA TGTGCCAGCAGCTTAAGGGGCGGGGTGCAATCACCCCTCCACTTT.

The chain combines TRBV4-2 with TRBJ1-1; 10 bases map to TRBD1. Losses at the gene ends were 3 bases for V and 5 bases for J; bases not matched to a gene: 6. Germline CDR1 LGHNA, CDR2 YNFKEQ. CDR3 length: 15 residues. The DNA of the CDR3 is TGTGCCAGCAGCCAGGGACAGGGGAGGGGAACTGAAGCTTTCTTT. This sequence encodes CASSQGQGRGTEAFF.

This chain links TRBV12-3 or TRBV12-4 with TRBJ1-5, with 9 bases matching TRBD1. The CDR3 has 13 amino acids. V trimming: 7 bases; J trimming: 8 bases; junction bases outside the gene matches: 6. CDR3 nucleotides: TGTGCCAGCAACAGGGGGCGCGAGGAGCCCCAGCATTTT. It encodes CASNRGREEPQHF.